The 23 T cell receptor beta chains below all came from one sample that was sequenced in a study of CD8+CD57+ T cells in acquired aplastic anemia. Profiling that covered TCR beta VDJ and CDR3 relied on genomic DNA as its template. TCRdb processed the reads anew with MiXCR; each CDR3 protein has one entry. There are 35,000 to 45,000 distinct CDR3 sequences in the sample; 65% to 70% occur only once, and about a quarter lies in the top ten. Source material: sorted CD4+, CD8+, or CD8+CD57+ T cells (not recorded which) from PBMCs. The receptors were gathered from a human donor in good health, serving as a control.

The rearrangement joins TRBV29-1 to TRBJ1-4; D is ambiguous. The CDR3 is 14 amino acids. Trimming took 5 bases from V and 7 from J, leaving 17 bases between them. Germline V gene sequence: CDR1 SQVTM, CDR2 ANQGSEA. The CDR3 bases are TGCAGCGTTTCTCACGGAGCGAAAGGTGAAAAACTGTTTTTT. It is translated as CSVSHGAKGEKLFF.

Judged by abundance, this clonotype is medium-sized. Written as DNA, the CDR3 is TGTGCCAGCGGGGGATGGAACACTGAAGCTTTCTTT. It specifies CASGGWNTEAFF. This chain joins TRBV2 and TRBJ1-1, with a tentative D call TRBD1 (5 bases). Germline V gene data show CDR1 as SNHLY and CDR2 as FYNNEI. There are 12 residues in the CDR3. The V end lost 8 bases, the J end lost 1 base, and 8 bases lay between the germline ends. Filled out from reference TRBV2 and TRBJ1-1, the complete variable domain reads EPEVTQTPSHQVTQMGQEVILRCVPISNHLYFYWYRQILGQKVEFLVSFYNNEISEKSEIFDDQFSVERPDGSNFTLKIRSTKLEDSAMYFCASGGWNTEAFFGQGTRLTVV.

V gene TRBV5-1 combines with J gene TRBJ1-1, with no clear D. V lost 2 bases and J 1 base, leaving 6 bases between the germline ends. CDR3 length: 13 residues. CDR1 and CDR2 (germline): SGHRS, YFSETQ. CDR3: CASSLVPNTEAFF. CDR3 coding DNA: TGCGCCAGCAGCTTAGTACCGAACACTGAAGCTTTCTTT.

V and J are TRBV20-1 and TRBJ1-5; D remains unclear. The V gene's germline CDR1 is DFQATT and CDR2 SNEGSKA (reference sequence). V lost 3 bases to trimming and J lost 0 bases, with 9 bases between them. The CDR3 runs 14 residues. The CDR3 nucleotides are TGCAGTGCTAGTCCGCCAGTTAGCAATCAGCCCCAGCATTTT. Its translation: CSASPPVSNQPQHF.

The rearrangement joins TRBV10-3 to TRBJ1-2; TRBD1 is a possible D gene (5 bases). The ends were cut back, 4 bases at V and 9 bases at J, with 18 bases in the middle. This CDR3 comprises 14 residues. Germline-derived CDR1 and CDR2 are ENHRY and SYGVKD. CDR3 protein: CAISGTPDSQSYTF. The DNA for the CDR3 is TGTGCCATCAGTGGGACTCCCGACAGCCAAAGCTACACCTTC.

This chain joins TRBV25-1 and TRBJ2-7; D is uncertain. V lost 4 bases, J lost 0 bases, and 13 bases lay in between. The CDR3 contains 15 residues. The germline V gene encodes CDR1 MGHDK and CDR2 SYGVNS. The CDR3 region has the DNA TGTGCCAGCAGTGGAGACTTACAAAACTCCTACGAGCAGTACTTC. It translates to CASSGDLQNSYEQYF.

The V call is TRBV9, the J call TRBJ2-7; TRBD1 matches 11 bases. The germline V gene encodes CDR1 SGDLS and CDR2 YYNGEE. The CDR3 is made up of 15 amino acids. The V segment lost 4 bases and the J segment 2 bases; nucleotides outside the gene matches: 5. CDR3 amino acids: CASSPGGQGAYEQYF. For the CDR3, the DNA is TGTGCCAGCAGCCCAGGGGGACAGGGGGCCTACGAGCAGTACTTC.

CDR3 sequence: CASNRGSNYGYTF. The CDR3 nucleotides are TGTGCCAGCAACAGGGGGTCGAACTATGGCTACACCTTC. V is TRBV19 and J is TRBJ1-2; 8 nucleotides agree with TRBD1. Germline V gene lookup returns CDR1 LNHDA and CDR2 SQIVND (reference sequence). Trimming at V came to 9 bases and at J to 2 bases, leaving 5 bases not matched to a gene. There are 13 residues in the CDR3.

This clonotype has just one count. V gene TRBV7-9 combines with J gene TRBJ1-2; TRBD1 might be the D (5 bases). This CDR3 region has 15 residues. Trimming shortened V by 5 bases and J by 4 bases, and 17 bases separated the two germline ends. CDR1 and CDR2 from the germline V gene are SEHNR and FQNEAQ (reference sequence). The CDR3 DNA reads as TGTGCCAGCAGCGAGGACGGGGGGGACTCCTATGGCTACACCTTC. This translates into CASSEDGGDSYGYTF.

This clonotype was observed a few times. The rearrangement uses TRBV7-9 and TRBJ2-7; no reliable D call. Per germline, CDR1 SEHNR and CDR2 FQNEAQ (reference sequence). The length of the CDR3 is 11 residues. Trimming stripped 6 bases from V and 4 bases from J, with 7 bases between. The CDR3 loop is CASSLRYEQYF. The CDR3 bases are TGTGCCAGCAGTCTACGATACGAGCAGTACTTC. The variable domain in full, with the rest retrieved from reference TRBV7-9 and TRBJ2-7, is DTGVSQNPRHKITKRGQNVTFRCDPISEHNRLYWYRQTLGQGPEFLTYFQNEAQLEKSRLLSDRFSAERPKGSFSTLEIQRTEQGDSAMYLCASSLRYEQYFGPGTRLTVT.

The genes are TRBV29-1 and TRBJ2-3; the D is unclear. The ends were cut back, 4 bases at V and 4 bases at J, with 9 bases in the middle. Germline values: CDR1 SQVTM, CDR2 ANQGSEA. This CDR3 is built from 12 residues. This CDR3 is CSVGVLADTQYF. CDR3 DNA sequence: TGCAGCGTTGGAGTCTTGGCAGATACGCAGTATTTT.

V usage is TRBV2 and J usage is TRBJ1-5, with D unresolved. The CDR3 is made up of 13 amino acids. Germline assignment: CDR1 SNHLY and CDR2 FYNNEI. Trimming stripped 6 bases from V and 7 bases from J, with 13 bases between. The CDR3 reads CASSGEMGQPQHF. In nucleotides, the CDR3 is TGTGCCAGCAGCGGGGAGATGGGACAGCCCCAGCATTTT.

The chain is built from TRBV2 and TRBJ2-5; TRBD1 matches at 7 bases. The CDR3 is 12 residues long. The ends lost 8 bases at V and 7 bases at J; junction bases unmatched: 7. Germline values: CDR1 SNHLY, CDR2 FYNNEI. The CDR3 loop is CASSGQRGTQYF. CDR3 bases: TGTGCCAGCTCGGGACAGAGGGGGACCCAGTACTTC.

A few counts support this clonotype. The chain links TRBV5-1 to TRBJ2-7; 7 positions match TRBD2. The V gene's germline CDR1 is SGHRS and CDR2 YFSETQ. J was trimmed by 6 bases and V by 0 bases; bases with no gene match: 3. The CDR3 length is 13 residues. The CDR3 sequence is CASSLGEGGEQYF. The DNA for the CDR3 is TGCGCCAGCAGCTTGGGGGAGGGCGGCGAGCAGTACTTC.

The genes are TRBV9 and TRBJ2-7; D is uncertain. V lost 3 bases, J lost 1 base, and 8 bases lay in between. The CDR3 is 13 residues long. CDR1 is SGDLS and CDR2 is YYNGEE in the germline V gene. The CDR3 nucleotides are TGTGCCAGCAGCGATCGGGTTTCCTACGAGCAGTACTTC. It codes for CASSDRVSYEQYF.

This chain joins TRBV9 and TRBJ1-6; the D gene is possibly TRBD1 (5 bases). Trimming removed 0 bases at V and 9 bases at J, with 16 bases between. CDR3 length: 16 amino acids. Per the germline V gene, CDR1 is SGDLS and CDR2 is YYNGEE. CDR3 DNA sequence: TGTGCCAGCAGCGTAGCATCTGGTTGGGGACGTTCACCCCTCCACTTT. This sequence encodes CASSVASGWGRSPLHF.

This chain connects TRBV20-1 to TRBJ2-3; weak D call: TRBD2 (6 bases). Germline-derived CDR1 and CDR2 are DFQATT and SNEGSKA (reference sequence). V lost 5 bases and J 4 bases, leaving 13 bases between the germline ends. The CDR3 has 13 residues. The DNA for the CDR3 is TGCAGTGCTCTGGAGCGGGCCCCAGATACGCAGTATTTT. Translation: CSALERAPDTQYF.

V is TRBV25-1 and J is TRBJ1-6; no clear D. Germline CDR1 is MGHDK and CDR2 is SYGVNS. The CDR3 sequence is 15 residues long. V lost 3 bases to trimming and J lost 10 bases, with 16 bases between them. The CDR3 DNA is TGTGCCAGCAGTGAGACTCCTCTAGGAGGATCACCCCTCCACTTT. Protein: CASSETPLGGSPLHF.

The chain combines TRBV11-1 with TRBJ1-6; D gene ambiguous. Per germline, CDR1 SGHAT and CDR2 FQDESV (reference sequence). The germline V and J ends were trimmed by 5 bases and 6 bases, with 17 bases remaining between them. CDR3 size: 16 residues. The DNA of the CDR3 is TGTGCCAGCAGCAGGCCGACGGGCCTGTCTAATTCACCCCTCCACTTT. Encoded protein: CASSRPTGLSNSPLHF.

J is TRBJ1-6 and V is TRBV25-1, with TRBD1 as a possible D gene (5 bases). This CDR3 is 15 amino acids long. Per the germline V gene, CDR1 is MGHDK and CDR2 is SYGVNS. V was trimmed by 0 bases and J by 7 bases, leaving 10 bases between them. The chain's CDR3 is CASSEYGRANSPLHF. DNA of the CDR3: TGTGCCAGCAGTGAATATGGCAGGGCCAATTCACCCCTCCACTTT. The whole variable domain, filled in from reference TRBV25-1 and TRBJ1-6, reads EADIYQTPRYLVIGTGKKITLECSQTMGHDKMYWYQQDPGMELHLIHYSYGVNSTEKGDLSSESTVSRIRTEHFPLTLESARPSHTSQYLCASSEYGRANSPLHFGNGTRLTVT.

This chain links TRBV20-1 with TRBJ2-1, with 10 bases identical to TRBD2. This CDR3 region has 14 residues. V was pared by 2 bases and J by 6 bases, with 4 bases of the junction left unmatched. Per the germline V gene, CDR1 is DFQATT and CDR2 is SNEGSKA (reference sequence). The CDR3 DNA reads as TGCAGTGCTAGACCCAGCGGGGGGGCCAATGAGCAGTTCTTC. It encodes CSARPSGGANEQFF.

This chain connects TRBV19 to TRBJ2-7, with 8 bases identical to TRBD2. Losses at the gene ends were 6 bases for V and 6 bases for J; bases not matched to a gene: 7. Looked up from germline, CDR1 is LNHDA and CDR2 is SQIVND (reference sequence). CDR3 length: 13 residues. CDR3 loop: CASSPSGRREQYF. CDR3 coding DNA: TGTGCCAGTAGCCCAAGCGGGAGACGCGAGCAGTACTTC.

Ten or more counts support this clonotype. This chain connects TRBV7-6 to TRBJ1-2, with D possibly being TRBD1 (5 bases). Germline V gene sequence: CDR1 SGHVS, CDR2 FNYEAQ. The CDR3 spans 18 residues. V lost 1 base, J lost 0 bases, and 18 bases lay in between. CDR3 loop: CASSLGGHWQGANYGYTF. CDR3 DNA sequence: TGTGCCAGCAGCTTAGGAGGCCATTGGCAGGGAGCTAACTATGGCTACACCTTC.